This T cell receptor (beta chain) was profiled in a study of breast tumors, draining lymph nodes, adjacent tissues. Details on this clonotype: Its matching antigen is unknown.

Each CDR3 protein gets one entry after TCRdb re-called the multiplex PCR reads with MiXCR. The table shows about 21,000 distinct CDR3 sequences, with roughly two fifths occurring only once. CDR3 length: 14 amino acids. The V end was cut by 5 bases, the J end by 2 bases, with 13 bases between. CDR1 is SGHVS and CDR2 is FQNEAQ in the germline V gene. The study, taken as a whole, reports: Tumor T cell lymph node origin was a supported hypothesis, not proven. Data fit most tumor T cells coming from lymph node, expanding in tumor. Luminal-like breast cancer showed significantly greater tumor-nontumor repertoire similarity than basal-like breast cancer did. Tumors had less TCR diversity than lymph nodes, more than nontumor tissue.

The origin of this receptor is a female donor with breast cancer. Some clones in this sample may be carry-over from other donors' samples. The chain recombines TRBV7-8 with TRBJ2-7; TRBD1 or TRBD2 may be the D gene (6 bases each). Sequencing was performed on breast tumor tissue. The CDR3 DNA reads TGTGCCAGCAGCCCGGGGGCGGGACCCTACGAGCAGTACTTC. Translating it yields CASSPGAGPYEQYF.